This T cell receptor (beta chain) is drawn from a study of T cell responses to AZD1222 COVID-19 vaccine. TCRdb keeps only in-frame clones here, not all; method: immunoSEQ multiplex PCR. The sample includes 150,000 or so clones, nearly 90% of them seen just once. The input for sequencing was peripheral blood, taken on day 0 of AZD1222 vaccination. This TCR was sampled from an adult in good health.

The CDR3 DNA follows: TGTGCCACCAGCAGGGCCCTTAGCGGGAGCTACGAGCAGTACTTC. Translating it yields CATSRALSGSYEQYF. The chain couples TRBV15 to TRBJ2-7, with 9 bases fitting TRBD2. Germline CDR1 LNHNV, CDR2 YYDKDF (reference sequence). The CDR3 has 15 residues. Germline trimming cut 3 bases from V and 3 bases from J; bases unmatched to any gene: 6.